This T cell receptor beta chain originates from a study of T cell responses to AZD1222 COVID-19 vaccine. Study background: Doses given second, at about 4 or about 12 weeks, were pooled. Notes on the study in general: The repertoires were collected only after the peak T cell response. Seropositive AZD1222 recipients at baseline numbered only five to seven. Targeting of unmutated variant regions was reportedly seen in nearly half of spike-specific TCRs.

On this clone itself: What it recognizes is unknown.

The repertoire was sequenced with immunoSEQ multiplex PCR; TCRdb's copy has only in-frame clones and lacks some. In the table there are over 85,000 clones, about 85% of which are singletons. V lost 11 bases and J lost 7; bases outside the gene matches: 1. The germline V gene encodes CDR1 MDHEN and CDR2 SYDVKM. The CDR3 spans 12 residues. Material: peripheral blood, obtained on day 0 of AZD1222 vaccination. The receptor's source is an adult in good health. The chain combines TRBV28 with TRBJ1-6; 11 nucleotides agree with TRBD1. The CDR3 sequence: CAGQGANSPLHF. In nucleotides, the CDR3 is TGTGCCGGACAGGGGGCGAATTCACCCCTCCACTTT.